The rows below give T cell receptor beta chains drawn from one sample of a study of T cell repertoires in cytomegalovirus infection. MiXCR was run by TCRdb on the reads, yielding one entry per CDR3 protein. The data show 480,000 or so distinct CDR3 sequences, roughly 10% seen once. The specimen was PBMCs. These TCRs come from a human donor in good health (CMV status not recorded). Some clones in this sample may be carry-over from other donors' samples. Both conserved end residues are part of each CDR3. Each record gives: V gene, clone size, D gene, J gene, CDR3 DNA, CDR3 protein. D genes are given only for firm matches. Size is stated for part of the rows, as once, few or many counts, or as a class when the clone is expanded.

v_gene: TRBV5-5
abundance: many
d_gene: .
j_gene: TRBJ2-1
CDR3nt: TGTGCCAGCAGCTTGGCGACTGGCCCGAACGGCGAGCAGTTCTTC
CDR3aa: CASSLATGPNGEQFF

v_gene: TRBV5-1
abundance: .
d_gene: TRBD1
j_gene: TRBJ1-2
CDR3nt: TGCGCCAGCAGCTCACAGGGGGCTGTCGGCTATGGCTACACCTTC
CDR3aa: CASSSQGAVGYGYTF

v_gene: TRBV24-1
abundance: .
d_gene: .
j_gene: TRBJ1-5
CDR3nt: TGTGCCACCAGTGGTGGCGGGTATGCCAATCAGCCCCAGCATTTT
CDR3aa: CATSGGGYANQPQHF

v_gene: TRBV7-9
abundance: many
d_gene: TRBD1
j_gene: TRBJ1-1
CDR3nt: TGTGCCAGCAGCTGGGACAGGGGGAGCACTGAAGCTTTCTTT
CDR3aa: CASSWDRGSTEAFF

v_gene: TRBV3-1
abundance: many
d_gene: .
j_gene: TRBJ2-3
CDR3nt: TGTGCCAGCAGCCCCCCAGGCTTCACAGATACGCAGTATTTT
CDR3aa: CASSPPGFTDTQYF

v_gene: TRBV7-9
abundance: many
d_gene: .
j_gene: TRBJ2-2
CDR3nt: TGTGCCAGCAGCTTAGACGGTCCCGGGGAGCTGTTTTTT
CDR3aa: CASSLDGPGELFF

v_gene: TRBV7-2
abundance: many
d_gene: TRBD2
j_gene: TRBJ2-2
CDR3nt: TGTGCCAGCAGCCCCCTTGGGGGGGACACCGGGGAGCTGTTTTTT
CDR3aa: CASSPLGGDTGELFF

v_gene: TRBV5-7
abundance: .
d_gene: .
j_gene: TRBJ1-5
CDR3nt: TGTGCCAGCAGCTTGGAGTTCAATCAGCCCCAGCATTTT
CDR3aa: CASSLEFNQPQHF

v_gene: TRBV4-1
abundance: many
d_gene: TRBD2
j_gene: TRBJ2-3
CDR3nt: TGCGCCAGCAGCCAAGCGAGGACTAGCGGAAGCACAGATACGCAGTATTTT
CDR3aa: CASSQARTSGSTDTQYF

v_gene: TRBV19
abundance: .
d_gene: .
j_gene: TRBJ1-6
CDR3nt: TGTGCCAGTACCACCGGCGACGGACTTAATTCACCCCTCCACTTT
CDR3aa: CASTTGDGLNSPLHF

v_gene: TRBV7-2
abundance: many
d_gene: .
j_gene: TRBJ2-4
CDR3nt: TGTGCCAGCAGCTTTCCTCTCGGACTAGCCAAAAACATTCAGTACTTC
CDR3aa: CASSFPLGLAKNIQYF

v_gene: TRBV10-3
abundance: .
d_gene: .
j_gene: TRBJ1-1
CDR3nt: TGTGCCATCAGTGGAGGACAAGAAAACACTGAAGCTTTCTTT
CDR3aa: CAISGGQENTEAFF

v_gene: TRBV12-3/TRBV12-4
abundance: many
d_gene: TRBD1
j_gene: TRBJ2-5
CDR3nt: TGTGCCAGCAGTCTAGGACAGGGGTTAGGGGAGACCCAGTACTTC
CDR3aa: CASSLGQGLGETQYF

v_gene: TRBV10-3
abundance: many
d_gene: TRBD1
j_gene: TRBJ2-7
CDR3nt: TGTGCCATCAGTGAGTCGGGGACAGCGGAGCAGTACTTC
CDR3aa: CAISESGTAEQYF

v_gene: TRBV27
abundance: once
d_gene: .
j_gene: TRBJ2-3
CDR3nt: TGTGCCAGCAGTCCCCTTCGGGGCGGGAACACAGATACGCAGTATTTT
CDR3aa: CASSPLRGGNTDTQYF

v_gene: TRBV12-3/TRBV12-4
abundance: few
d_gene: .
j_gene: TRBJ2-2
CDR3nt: TGTGCCAGCAGGGCCTCCGGGGGCTACACCGGGGAGCTGTTTTTT
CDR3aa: CASRASGGYTGELFF

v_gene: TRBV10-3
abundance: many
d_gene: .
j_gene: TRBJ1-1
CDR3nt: TGTGCCACCGGATCGGACAGAGGGAACACTGAAGCTTTCTTT
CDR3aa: CATGSDRGNTEAFF

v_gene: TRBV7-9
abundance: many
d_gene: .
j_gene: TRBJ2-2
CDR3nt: TGTGCCAGCAGCCCACCTCGACGGGACACCGGGGAGCTGTTTTTT
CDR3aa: CASSPPRRDTGELFF

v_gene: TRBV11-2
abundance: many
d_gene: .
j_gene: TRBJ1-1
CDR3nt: TGTGCCAGCAGCTTTCCTAAGTTGGACGTAAAGAACACTGAAGCTTTCTTT
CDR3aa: CASSFPKLDVKNTEAFF

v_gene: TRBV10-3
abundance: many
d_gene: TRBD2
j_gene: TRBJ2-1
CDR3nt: TGTGCCATCAGTGAGTCCGGGACTAGCGGGGGGGCCAGGAATGAGCAGTTCTTC
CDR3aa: CAISESGTSGGARNEQFF

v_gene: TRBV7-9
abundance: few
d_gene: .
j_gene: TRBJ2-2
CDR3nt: TGTGCCAGCAGCCTGGACCGATTCATTTACACCGGGGAGCTGTTTTTT
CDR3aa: CASSLDRFIYTGELFF

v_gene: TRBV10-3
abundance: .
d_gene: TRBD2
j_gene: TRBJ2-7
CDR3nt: TGTGCCGCGGGACTAGCGGGAACTTCCTACGAGCAGTACTTC
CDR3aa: CAAGLAGTSYEQYF

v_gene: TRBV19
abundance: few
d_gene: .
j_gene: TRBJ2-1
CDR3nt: TGTGCCAGTAGTATGACGGGACTCGACAATGAGCAGTTCTTC
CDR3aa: CASSMTGLDNEQFF

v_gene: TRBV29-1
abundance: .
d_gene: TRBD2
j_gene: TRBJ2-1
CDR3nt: TGCAGCGTTGAAATAGGTCCTAGCGGGAGCTCCTACAATGAGCAGTTCTTC
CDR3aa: CSVEIGPSGSSYNEQFF

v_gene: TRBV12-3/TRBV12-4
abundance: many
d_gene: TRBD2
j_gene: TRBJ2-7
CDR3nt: TGTGCCAGCAGTCCTAGACCCCTACTAGCGGGAAGGGATTACTACGAGCAGTACTTC
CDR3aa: CASSPRPLLAGRDYYEQYF

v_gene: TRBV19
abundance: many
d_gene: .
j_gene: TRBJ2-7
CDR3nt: TGTGCCAGTAGCACCGGACGGTCCGTAACCTACGAGCAGTACTTC
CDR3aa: CASSTGRSVTYEQYF

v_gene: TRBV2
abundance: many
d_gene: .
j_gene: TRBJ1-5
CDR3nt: TGTGCCAGTCTCTCGGACGTAGAGCAGCCCCAGCATTTT
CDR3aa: CASLSDVEQPQHF

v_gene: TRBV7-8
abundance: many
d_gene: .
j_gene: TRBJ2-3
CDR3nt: TGTGCCAGCAGCCCCCCGGCGGGGACTTCTTTGGATACGCAGTATTTT
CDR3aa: CASSPPAGTSLDTQYF

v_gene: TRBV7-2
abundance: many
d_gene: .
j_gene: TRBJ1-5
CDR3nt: TGTGCCAGCAGCCCGACCTTCGGACGGGTGGATCAGCCCCAGCATTTT
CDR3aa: CASSPTFGRVDQPQHF

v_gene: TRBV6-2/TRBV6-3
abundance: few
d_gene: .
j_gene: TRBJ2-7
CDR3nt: TGTGCCAGCAGTTCACCCTCCCGGAGCGGTTACGAGCAGTACTTC
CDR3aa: CASSSPSRSGYEQYF

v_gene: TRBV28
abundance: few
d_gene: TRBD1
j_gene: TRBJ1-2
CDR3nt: TGTGCCAGCACCCACCTCGGGACAGGGGACGGCTACACCTTC
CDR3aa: CASTHLGTGDGYTF

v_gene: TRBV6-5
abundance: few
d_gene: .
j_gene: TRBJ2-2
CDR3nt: TGTGCCAGCAGTTACGGGGCAGGGCTTTCCACCGGGGAGCTGTTTTTT
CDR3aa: CASSYGAGLSTGELFF

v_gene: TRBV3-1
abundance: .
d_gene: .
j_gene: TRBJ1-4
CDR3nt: TGTGCCAGCAGCCACACTGCAACTAATGAAAAACTGTTTTTT
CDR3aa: CASSHTATNEKLFF

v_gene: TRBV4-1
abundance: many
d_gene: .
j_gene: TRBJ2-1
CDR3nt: TGCGCCAGCAGCCTTGGAACAGGGTTTCGTGAGCAGTTCTTC
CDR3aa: CASSLGTGFREQFF

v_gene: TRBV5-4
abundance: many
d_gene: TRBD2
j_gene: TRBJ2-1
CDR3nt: TGTGCCAGCAGCTTGTACCAGACTAGCGGCCAGAATGAGCAGTTCTTC
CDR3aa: CASSLYQTSGQNEQFF

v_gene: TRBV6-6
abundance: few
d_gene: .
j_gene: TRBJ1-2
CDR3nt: TGTGCCAGCAGTTCCGCTGAGGGGCATATAAATAACTATGGCTACACCTTC
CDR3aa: CASSSAEGHINNYGYTF

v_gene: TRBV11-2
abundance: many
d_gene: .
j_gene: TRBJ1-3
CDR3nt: TGTGCCAGCAGCTTAGGACAGGTCTTATCGGATGCTGGAAACACCATATATTTT
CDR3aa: CASSLGQVLSDAGNTIYF

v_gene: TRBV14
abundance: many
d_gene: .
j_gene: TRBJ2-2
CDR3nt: TGTGCCAGCAGCCAAGAAACGAACACCGGGGAGCTGTTTTTT
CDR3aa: CASSQETNTGELFF